Listed here are 9 T cell receptor beta chains from one sample, sequenced in a study of blood T cell repertoires in COVID-19. Some clones are missing from TCRdb's copy, which holds only in-frame ones; the method was immunoSEQ multiplex PCR. Of about 82,000 clones detected, around four fifths appear once; the ten largest clones hold 18%. Material for sequencing was peripheral blood. The receptors shown here come from a man at least 80 years old with active or convalescent COVID-19.

The genes are TRBV7-2 and TRBJ1-4; D perhaps matches TRBD1 (5 bases). The germline gives CDR1 SGHTA, CDR2 FQGNSA. Trimming removed 1 base from V and 6 bases from J, with 12 bases in between. The CDR3 contains 15 residues. The chain's CDR3 is CASSLVRGLDEKLFF. The CDR3, as DNA: TGTGCCAGCAGCTTAGTGCGGGGGTTGGATGAAAAACTGTTTTTT. The full variable domain, rest sourced from reference TRBV7-2 and TRBJ1-4, is GAGVSQSPSNKVTEKGKDVELRCDPISGHTALYWYRQSLGQGLEFLIYFQGNSAPDKSGLPSDRFSAERTGGSVSTLTIQRTQQEDSAVYLCASSLVRGLDEKLFFGSGTQLSVL.

A few counts support this clone. The chain joins TRBV5-1 to TRBJ2-2; TRBD1 aligns across 7 bases. CDR3 length equals 14 residues. With V trimmed by 2 bases and J by 6 bases, 4 bases remained unmatched. The V gene's germline CDR1 is SGHRS and CDR2 YFSETQ. The CDR3 region has the DNA TGCGCCAGCAGCTTTTCAGGGGGTTCCGGGGAGCTGTTTTTT. Amino acid sequence: CASSFSGGSGELFF.

The chain joins TRBV9 to TRBJ2-3; 8 bases align to TRBD2. V gave up 0 bases and J gave up 3 bases; unmatched junction bases: 6. This CDR3 is built from 16 residues. Germline loops: CDR1 SGDLS, CDR2 YYNGEE. The CDR3 DNA reads TGTGCCAGCAGCGTAGACGCGGGGGGAGTAACAGATACGCAGTATTTT. Its translation: CASSVDAGGVTDTQYF.

J is TRBJ1-4 and V is TRBV7-2, with D tentatively TRBD1 (5 bases). V gave up 1 base and J gave up 4 bases, with 10 bases separating them. This CDR3 has 15 residues. Germline-derived CDR1 and CDR2 are SGHTA and FQGNSA. Here the CDR3 DNA reads TGTGCCAGCAGCTTAGTTTCGGGGGTTAATGAAAAACTGTTTTTT. This encodes CASSLVSGVNEKLFF.

The rearrangement joins TRBV10-2 to TRBJ1-3, with D perhaps matching TRBD1 (6 bases). Germline V lookup: CDR1 WSHSY, CDR2 SAAADI. V shed 3 bases and J shed 4 bases, with 10 bases lying between them. The CDR3 runs 14 residues. CDR3 region: CASSEQGPGNTIYF. CDR3 nucleotide sequence: TGCGCCAGCAGTGAACAGGGTCCCGGAAACACCATATATTTT.

The chain joins TRBV15 to TRBJ1-1; D not certain. The V end was cut by 9 bases, the J end by 3 bases, with 8 bases between. CDR1 and CDR2 from the germline V gene are LNHNV and YYDKDF (reference sequence). The CDR3 length is 11 residues. The CDR3 bases are TGTGCCACTTCAGCGTACACTGAAGCTTTCTTT. Translation: CATSAYTEAFF.

A few counts support this clone. V and J are TRBV10-1 and TRBJ2-7; D is possibly TRBD1 (6 bases). The CDR3 is 16 residues long. The V end was cut by 1 base, the J end by 4 bases, with 17 bases between. Germline V lookup: CDR1 WNHNN, CDR2 SYGVQD (reference sequence). DNA for the CDR3: TGCGCCAGCAGTGAGTGGACAGTCGGAAACCGATACGAGCAGTACGTC. This sequence encodes CASSEWTVGNRYEQYV.

The rearrangement joins TRBV24-1 to TRBJ2-3; TRBD2 might be the D (5 bases). CDR1 is KGHDR, CDR2 SFDVKD, per germline. Trimming removed 10 bases at V and 9 bases at J, with 13 bases between. This CDR3 contains 11 residues. The DNA of the CDR3 is TGTGCCACAGAAGTTAGAGGGACGCAGTATTTT. Encoded protein: CATEVRGTQYF.

The chain employs TRBV2 and TRBJ2-7; D uncertain. In germline, CDR1 is SNHLY, CDR2 FYNNEI. The length of the CDR3 is 13 residues. The ends were cut back, 4 bases at V and 7 bases at J, with 14 bases in the middle. CDR3 nucleotides: TGTGCCAGCAGTGCAAGACACTTCTGGGAGCAGTACGTC. It codes for CASSARHFWEQYV.